The 7 T cell receptor beta chains reported below all come from one sample, sequenced in a study of blood T cells in healthy people across ages. Sample-barcoded 5' priming and a J-beta primer mix drove a second PCR of roughly 6 to 12 cycles. MiXCR, run by TCRdb on the 5' RACE reads, gives a single entry per CDR3 protein. Of around 1,000,000 distinct CDR3 sequences listed, roughly a quarter are singletons. Separately, the same data were catalogued under a study of T cells of mothers and their children.

Sequencing was performed on blood. The receptor set was obtained from a girl aged 2-10 years in good health.

This clonotype occurred a few times. The rearrangement uses TRBV2 and TRBJ1-1; 7 bases are a match to TRBD1. The CDR3 extends over 16 amino acids. Germline lookup yields CDR1 SNHLY and CDR2 FYNNEI. The V gene end was trimmed by 6 bases and the J gene end by 6 bases; junction bases not matched to a gene: 16. The CDR3 bases are TGTGCCAGCAGCCACTCTCCCGGGACAGAGGCCCCTGAAGCTTTCTTT. Translated: CASSHSPGTEAPEAFF.

The sample holds a few counts of this clonotype. The chain is built from TRBV18 and TRBJ2-5; tentatively, D is TRBD2 (6 bases). The J call may be mistaken, given a closer DNA end match to TRBJ2-1. The CDR3 sequence is 17 residues long. In germline, CDR1 is KGHSH, CDR2 LQKENI. CDR3 sequence reads: CASSTSSRGTLYNEQFF. CDR3 coding DNA: TGTGCCAGCTCAACTTCTAGCCGGGGGACCCTCTACAATGAGCAGTTCTTC.

This chain connects TRBV12-3 or TRBV12-4 to TRBJ2-1, with D uncertain. The assigned J gene may be wrong: the sequence end matches TRBJ2-7 better. This CDR3 region has 15 residues. CDR3 sequence (DNA): TGTGCCAGCAGTTTAGTATCGGCCACAACGGGCGAGCAGTACTTC. Amino acid sequence: CASSLVSATTGEQYF.

This clonotype was seen a few times. The chain employs TRBV20-1 and TRBJ2-1; D not resolved. The last part of the DNA fits TRBJ2-5 better; the J call may be wrong. The CDR3 has 12 residues. Germline V gene data show CDR1 as DFQATT and CDR2 as SNEGSKA (reference sequence). CDR3 residues: CSARDRPETQYF. In DNA form, the CDR3 reads TGCAGTGCTAGAGATCGTCCAGAGACCCAGTACTTC.

The chain recombines TRBV5-1 with TRBJ2-6; D tentatively fits TRBD1 or TRBD2 (5 bases each). This CDR3 is built from 16 residues. V dropped 4 bases and J dropped 1 base, with 12 bases sitting between them. Germline V gene lookup returns CDR1 SGHRS and CDR2 YFSETQ. Here the CDR3 reads CASSGWWGSGANVLTF. Written as DNA, the CDR3 is TGCGCCAGCAGCGGATGGTGGGGGTCTGGGGCCAACGTCCTGACTTTC.

The CDR3 is CASSLPSGGSETQYF. In DNA, the CDR3 is TGTGCCAGCAGCCTCCCTAGCGGGGGGTCGGAGACCCAGTACTTC. The chain employs TRBV6-2 or TRBV6-3 and TRBJ2-5, with 11 bases lining up with TRBD2. The CDR3 is 15 amino acids. Germline CDR1 MNHEY, CDR2 SVGEGT. The J segment lost 5 bases and the V segment lost 6 bases, leaving 8 bases of the junction unmatched.

This clonotype has a count of ten or more. This chain connects TRBV7-9 to TRBJ2-2; 7 bases are a match to TRBD1. Germline CDR1 and CDR2: SEHNR and FQNEAQ (reference sequence). The CDR3 has 15 residues. J was trimmed by 6 bases and V by 5 bases; bases with no gene match: 9. CDR3 nucleotide sequence: TGTGCCAGCAGCCGTTCAGGACAGGAATCCGGGGAGCTGTTTTTT. Its protein product is CASSRSGQESGELFF.